This is a list of T cell receptor beta chains from one sample in a study of Graves' ophthalmopathy and Graves' hyperthyroidism. In TCRdb, the multiplex PCR reads were re-called with MiXCR into one record per CDR3 protein. The sample yields 170,000 or so distinct CDR3 sequences, roughly 36% seen once. The sequencing input was peripheral blood. The receptors shown here come from a man aged 25-40 years with Graves' ophthalmopathy. Both conserved end residues are part of each CDR3. The D gene is left open where the match is weak. Part of the rows lack a size; the others show once, few, many or a class for expanded clones.

J	length	V	size	D	DNA	CDR3
TRBJ1-5	15	TRBV6-2/TRBV6-3	.	TRBD1	TGTGCCAGCAGTCCAGGGGGCCTGGGCAATCAGCCCCAGCATTTT	CASSPGGLGNQPQHF
TRBJ2-2	15	TRBV15	many	.	TGTGCCACCAGCAGTGGGACGGTAAACACCGGGGAGCTGTTTTTT	CATSSGTVNTGELFF
TRBJ2-2	14	TRBV27	many	.	TGTGCCAGCAGTTCGGGACAAGGGTTTGGGGAGCTGTTTTTT	CASSSGQGFGELFF
TRBJ1-1	17	TRBV29-1	many	TRBD1	TGCAGCGTTGAGAGGACAGGGGGCTATCGGGTGAACACTGAAGCTTTCTTT	CSVERTGGYRVNTEAFF
TRBJ2-2	16	TRBV6-5	many	.	TGTGCCAGCAGTTACAAAAACAGGGCTCACACCGGGGAGCTGTTTTTT	CASSYKNRAHTGELFF
TRBJ2-7	18	TRBV12-3/TRBV12-4	many	TRBD1	TGTGCCAGCACCTTCAAAGGGGGGACAGGGGGTCTGGTCTACGAGCAGTACTTC	CASTFKGGTGGLVYEQYF
TRBJ2-2	14	TRBV7-2	.	.	TGTGCCAGCAGCTTAAGTTCCGTAGACGGGGAGCTGTTTTTT	CASSLSSVDGELFF
TRBJ2-4	12	TRBV6-1	.	.	TGTGCCAGCAGTCCCCACATCTCGGGGCAGTACTTC	CASSPHISGQYF
TRBJ2-2	12	TRBV14	.	.	TGTGCCAGCAGCCAATTAACCGGGGAGCTGTTTTTT	CASSQLTGELFF
TRBJ1-5	15	TRBV12-3/TRBV12-4	.	.	TGTGCCAGCAGCAGTGGGACAAACACTAATCAGCCCCAGCATTTT	CASSSGTNTNQPQHF
TRBJ1-1	13	TRBV12-5	many	.	TGTGCTAGTGGTTTGGCCCTGAACACTGAAGCTTTCTTT	CASGLALNTEAFF
TRBJ1-1	14	TRBV18	many	.	TGTGCCAGCTCAATCGGGAGTCTGAACACTGAAGCTTTCTTT	CASSIGSLNTEAFF
TRBJ1-1	16	TRBV12-3/TRBV12-4	.	.	TGTGCCAGCAGTTACAGCATTATCGGGGGCGGCACTGAAGCTTTCTTT	CASSYSIIGGGTEAFF
TRBJ2-2	14	TRBV28	many	TRBD1	TGTGCCAGCAGGCTACAGGGGGCACCCGGGGAGCTGTTTTTT	CASRLQGAPGELFF
TRBJ1-1	14	TRBV6-5	.	TRBD1	TGTGCCAGCAGTTTAGCCGGGACAGGGGCTGAAGCTTTCTTT	CASSLAGTGAEAFF
TRBJ1-1	15	TRBV24-1	many	TRBD1	TGTGCCACCAGTGAGGCAGGGGGCGGTAGCACTGAAGCTTTCTTT	CATSEAGGGSTEAFF
TRBJ2-5	18	TRBV11-2	many	.	TGTGCCAGCAGCTTCATCCTAGGACGACGCCCCGCTGGGGAGACCCAGTACTTC	CASSFILGRRPAGETQYF
TRBJ1-1	13	TRBV10-3	.	TRBD1	TGTGCCATCAGTTCCGGACAGGACACTGAAGCTTTCTTT	CAISSGQDTEAFF
TRBJ1-1	13	TRBV29-1	.	TRBD1	TGCAGCGTACGACAGGGGGCGAACACTGAAGCTTTCTTT	CSVRQGANTEAFF
TRBJ2-5	18	TRBV5-6	many	TRBD2	TGTGCCAGCAGCCCCTCGGGGCTAGCGGGAGGTAGACAAGAGACCCAGTACTTC	CASSPSGLAGGRQETQYF
TRBJ2-7	17	TRBV12-3/TRBV12-4	.	TRBD1	TGTGCCAGCACCAACTCCTCACCGGGACAGAGCTCCTACGAGCAGTACTTC	CASTNSSPGQSSYEQYF
TRBJ1-1	15	TRBV12-3/TRBV12-4	.	.	TGTGCCAGCAGTTTTACGTTCGGGCGGGACACTGAAGCTTTCTTT	CASSFTFGRDTEAFF
TRBJ2-7	12	TRBV19	.	.	TGTGCCAGTAGTTCCCAGGGAAACGAGCAGTACTTC	CASSSQGNEQYF
TRBJ1-2	14	TRBV12-3/TRBV12-4	.	.	TGTGCCAGCAGTTTAGGTGCCACTAACTATGGCTACACCTTC	CASSLGATNYGYTF
TRBJ2-5	14	TRBV12-3/TRBV12-4	many	.	TGTGCCAGCAGTTTAGAGACGACAGAAGAGACCCAGTACTTC	CASSLETTEETQYF
TRBJ2-5	12	TRBV30	.	.	TGTGCCTGGAAAGGGGCTTCAGAGACCCAGTACTTC	CAWKGASETQYF
TRBJ2-2	15	TRBV6-2/TRBV6-3	many	.	TGTGCCAGCACCAGATTGAGGATTAACACCGGGGAGCTGTTCTTT	CASTRLRINTGELFF
TRBJ1-2	15	TRBV12-3/TRBV12-4	many	.	TGTGCCAGCACTTTTAGACAGAAAGTTGACTATGGCTACACCTTC	CASTFRQKVDYGYTF
TRBJ2-7	16	TRBV30	.	TRBD1	TGTGCCTGGAGTGTGGGGGTCACCCGGGACAGCTACGAGCAGTACTTC	CAWSVGVTRDSYEQYF
TRBJ2-5	14	TRBV28	many	TRBD1	TGTGCCAGCAGCCGACAGGGGGCGAGGGAGACCCAGTACTTC	CASSRQGARETQYF
TRBJ1-1	12	TRBV28	many	.	TGTGCCAGCAGTTTGGCGGGACAAGAAGCTTTCTTT	CASSLAGQEAFF
TRBJ2-4	15	TRBV2	many	.	TGTGCCAGCAGTGAACTCGGTCTAGCCAAAAACATTCAGTACTTC	CASSELGLAKNIQYF
TRBJ2-7	16	TRBV29-1	many	TRBD2	TGCAGCGTGACTAGCGGGAGGGTAGTACGCCGCTACGAGCAGTACTTC	CSVTSGRVVRRYEQYF
TRBJ1-2	11	TRBV6-5	many	TRBD1	TGTGCCAGCGGGACAGGGGATGGCTACACCTTC	CASGTGDGYTF
TRBJ2-5	15	TRBV5-1	many	TRBD1	TGCGCCAGCAGCCTAAACCGGGACAGGGTTGAGACCCAGTACTTC	CASSLNRDRVETQYF
TRBJ1-1	13	TRBV27	.	.	TGTGCCAGCAGTTTCGGGGCGGTCACTGAAGCTTTCTTT	CASSFGAVTEAFF
TRBJ1-5	13	TRBV6-2/TRBV6-3	many	.	TGTGCCAGCAGTTACCGGGGGGAACAGCCCCAGCATTTT	CASSYRGEQPQHF
TRBJ1-6	16	TRBV6-2/TRBV6-3	.	TRBD1	TGTGCCAGCCGGACAGGGGGTATAACGCTCCCTTCACCCCTCCACTTT	CASRTGGITLPSPLHF
TRBJ2-2	12	TRBV6-2/TRBV6-3	once	.	TGTGCCACCGCTTCCGACACCGGGGAGCTGTTTTTT	CATASDTGELFF
TRBJ2-5	16	TRBV6-5	few	.	TGTGCCAGCAGTTACCGGTGGAGGGAAGTAGGAGAGACCCAGTACTTC	CASSYRWREVGETQYF
TRBJ2-7	13	TRBV12-3/TRBV12-4	.	.	TGTGCCAGCAGCGACAGCCGATCCTACGAGCAGTACTTC	CASSDSRSYEQYF
TRBJ2-6	15	TRBV7-2	.	.	TGTGCCAGCAGCTTAGGTGGGACTGGGGCCAACGTCCTGACTTTC	CASSLGGTGANVLTF
TRBJ1-6	18	TRBV27	many	TRBD1	TGTGCCAGCAGGCGTTCCCTAGGGGCAGGGGGCGTTGGGGCACCCCTCCACTTT	CASRRSLGAGGVGAPLHF
TRBJ1-3	14	TRBV11-2	.	.	TGTGCCAGCAGCTTAGCCAGATCTGGAAACACCATATATTTT	CASSLARSGNTIYF
TRBJ1-3	14	TRBV28	many	.	TGTGCCAGCAGGGGTGGGACACGAGGAAACACCATATATTTT	CASRGGTRGNTIYF
TRBJ2-6	15	TRBV6-2/TRBV6-3	.	TRBD1	TGTGCCAGCAGTTACGGGACAGGGTGGTCCAACGTCCTGACTTTC	CASSYGTGWSNVLTF
TRBJ1-5	13	TRBV24-1	.	.	TGTGCCACCAGTGAAAGGGGCAATCAGCCCCAGCATTTT	CATSERGNQPQHF
TRBJ1-1	16	TRBV12-3/TRBV12-4	few	.	TGTGCCAGCAGTATGACCTTACCTCCCTTGAACACTGAAGCTTTCTTT	CASSMTLPPLNTEAFF
TRBJ1-1	15	TRBV10-3	.	TRBD1	TGTGCCATCAGTGAGTCTGCCGACAGGGGGACTGAAGCTTTCTTT	CAISESADRGTEAFF
TRBJ1-2	16	TRBV28	.	.	TGTGCCAGCAGTGAAGCTATTCGGGTCAGGGTCTATGGCTACACCTTC	CASSEAIRVRVYGYTF
TRBJ2-7	15	TRBV7-2	few	.	TGTGCCAGCAGCTTAGGGGGGCAGCTCCGTTACGAGCAGTACTTC	CASSLGGQLRYEQYF
TRBJ2-7	13	TRBV6-2/TRBV6-3	many	TRBD1	TGTGCCAGCTCACAGACAGGGACGTACGAGCAGTACTTC	CASSQTGTYEQYF
TRBJ1-5	14	TRBV24-1	many	TRBD1	TGTGCCACCAGTGATTCCAGGGGGTACCAGCCCCAGCATTTT	CATSDSRGYQPQHF
TRBJ1-1	13	TRBV12-3/TRBV12-4	.	TRBD1	TGTGCCAGCAGTGCACTACAGGGGGCTGAAGCTTTCTTT	CASSALQGAEAFF
TRBJ2-7	12	TRBV5-1	.	.	TGCGCCAGCAGCTTTGGGGGTCACGAGCAGTACTTC	CASSFGGHEQYF